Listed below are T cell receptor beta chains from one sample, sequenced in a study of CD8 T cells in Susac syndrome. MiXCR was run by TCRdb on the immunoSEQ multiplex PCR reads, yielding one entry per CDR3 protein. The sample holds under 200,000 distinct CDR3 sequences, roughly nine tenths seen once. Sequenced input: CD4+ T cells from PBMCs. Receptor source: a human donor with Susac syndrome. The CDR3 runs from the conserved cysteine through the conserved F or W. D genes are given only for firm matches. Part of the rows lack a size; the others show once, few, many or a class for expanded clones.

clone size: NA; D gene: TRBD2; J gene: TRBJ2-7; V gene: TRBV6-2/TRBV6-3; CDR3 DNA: TGTGCCAGCAGGCCTAGCGGGCCTACCTACGAGCAGTACTTC; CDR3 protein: CASRPSGPTYEQYF
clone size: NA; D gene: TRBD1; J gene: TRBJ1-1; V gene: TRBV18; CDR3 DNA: TGTGCCAGCTCACCGGGACAGACGAACACTGAAGCTTTCTTT; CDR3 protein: CASSPGQTNTEAFF
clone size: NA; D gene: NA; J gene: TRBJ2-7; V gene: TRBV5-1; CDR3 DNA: TGCGCCAGCATGTTCCAGGGGAGCAACGAGCAGTACTTC; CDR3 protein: CASMFQGSNEQYF
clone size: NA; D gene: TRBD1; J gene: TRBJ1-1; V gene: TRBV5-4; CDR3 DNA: TGTGCCAGCAGGAAAACAGGGGGGAACACTGAAGCTTTCTTT; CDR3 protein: CASRKTGGNTEAFF
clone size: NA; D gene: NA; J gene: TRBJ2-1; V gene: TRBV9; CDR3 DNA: TGTGCCAGCAGCTTAGACTTTGGGGGGAGTGAGCAGTTCTTC; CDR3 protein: CASSLDFGGSEQFF
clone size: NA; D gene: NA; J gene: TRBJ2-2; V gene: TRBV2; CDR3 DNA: TGTGCCAGCAGGGGGCGAGACCCGAACACCGGGGAGCTGTTTTTT; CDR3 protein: CASRGRDPNTGELFF
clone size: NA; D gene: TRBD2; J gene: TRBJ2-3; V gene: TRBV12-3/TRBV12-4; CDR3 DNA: TGTGCCAGCACCACTATGGGACGGGGGGTTCGTCCCACAGATACGCAGTATTTT; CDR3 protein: CASTTMGRGVRPTDTQYF
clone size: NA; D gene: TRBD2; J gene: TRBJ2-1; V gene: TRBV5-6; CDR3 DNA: TGTGCCAGCAGCTTCGCGGCTAGCGGGGGTCTTGTTGAGCAGTTCTTC; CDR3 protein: CASSFAASGGLVEQFF
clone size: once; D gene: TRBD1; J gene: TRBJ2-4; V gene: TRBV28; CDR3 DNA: TGTGCCAGCACGGGACAGGGAAACATTCAGTACTTC; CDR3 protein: CASTGQGNIQYF
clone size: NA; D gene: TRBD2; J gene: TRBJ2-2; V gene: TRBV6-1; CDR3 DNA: TGTGCCAGCAGTGAACTAGCGGGAGTTACCCTGACCGGGGAGCTGTTTTTT; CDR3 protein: CASSELAGVTLTGELFF
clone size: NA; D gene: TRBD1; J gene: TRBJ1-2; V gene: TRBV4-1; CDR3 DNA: TGCGCCAGCAGCCAAGATATGGCAGGGGGGAACTATGGCTACACCTTC; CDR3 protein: CASSQDMAGGNYGYTF
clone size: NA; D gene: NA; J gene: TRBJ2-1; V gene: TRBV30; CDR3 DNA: TGTGCCTGGAGTCTGAGGGGGGAGCAGTTCTTC; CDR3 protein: CAWSLRGEQFF
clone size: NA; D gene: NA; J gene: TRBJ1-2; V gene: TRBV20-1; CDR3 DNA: TGCAGTGCTAGTCGTCTGGAAGCAGGCATCTATGGCTACACCTTC; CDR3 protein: CSASRLEAGIYGYTF
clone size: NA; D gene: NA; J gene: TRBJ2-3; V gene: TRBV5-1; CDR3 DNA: TGCGCCAGCAGCTTGGGGACTAATACCAACACAGATACGCAGTATTTT; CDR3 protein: CASSLGTNTNTDTQYF
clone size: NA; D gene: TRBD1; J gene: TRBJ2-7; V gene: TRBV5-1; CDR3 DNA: TGCGCCAGCAGCTTGGAGGCGACAGGGTACGAGCAGTACTTC; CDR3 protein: CASSLEATGYEQYF
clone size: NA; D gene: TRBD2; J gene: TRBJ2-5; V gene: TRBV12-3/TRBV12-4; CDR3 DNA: TGTGCCAGCAGGACTAGCGGGACGGGAGAGACCCAGTACTTC; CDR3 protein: CASRTSGTGETQYF
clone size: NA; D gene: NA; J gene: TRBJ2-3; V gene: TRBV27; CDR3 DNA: TGTGCCAGCAGTAGGTCGGGTGACACAGATACGCAGTATTTT; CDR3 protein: CASSRSGDTDTQYF
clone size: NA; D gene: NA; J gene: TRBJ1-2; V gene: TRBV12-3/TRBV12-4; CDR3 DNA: TGTGCCAGCAGTTTGGCGGAGGGACATGGCTACACCTTC; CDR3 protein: CASSLAEGHGYTF
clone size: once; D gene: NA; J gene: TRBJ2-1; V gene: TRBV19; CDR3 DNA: TGTGCCAGTAGTATTATCCAGAACAATGAGCAGTTCTTC; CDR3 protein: CASSIIQNNEQFF
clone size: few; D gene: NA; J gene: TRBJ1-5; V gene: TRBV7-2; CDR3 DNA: TGTGCCAGCAGCCCACCGACCCAACCCCAGCATTTT; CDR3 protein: CASSPPTQPQHF
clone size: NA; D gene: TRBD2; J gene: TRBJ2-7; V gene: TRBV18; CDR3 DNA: TGTGCCAGCTCACCCGGACTAGCGGGGTCCCACATTGGCTCCTACGAGCAGTACTTC; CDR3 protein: CASSPGLAGSHIGSYEQYF
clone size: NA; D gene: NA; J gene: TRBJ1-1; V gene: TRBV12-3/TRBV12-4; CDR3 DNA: TGTGCCAGCAGCTCCTCGGGGGCCACTGAAGCTTTCTTT; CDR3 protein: CASSSSGATEAFF
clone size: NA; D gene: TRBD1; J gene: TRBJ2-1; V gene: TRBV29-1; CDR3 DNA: TGCAGCGTTGACTCCGGACAGGCAAACAATGAGCAGTTCTTC; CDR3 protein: CSVDSGQANNEQFF
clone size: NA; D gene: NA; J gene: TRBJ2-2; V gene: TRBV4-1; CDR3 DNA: TGCGCCAGCAGCCGATCGGAGGCTCTCAAAGCCGGGGAGCTGTTTTTT; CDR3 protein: CASSRSEALKAGELFF
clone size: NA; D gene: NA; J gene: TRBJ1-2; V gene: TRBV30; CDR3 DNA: TGTGCCTGGACAGGCATATCTAACTATGGCTACACCTTC; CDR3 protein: CAWTGISNYGYTF
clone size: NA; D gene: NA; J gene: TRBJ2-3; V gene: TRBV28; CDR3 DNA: TGTGCCAGCAAACAGTCTAGCACAGATACGCAGTATTTT; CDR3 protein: CASKQSSTDTQYF
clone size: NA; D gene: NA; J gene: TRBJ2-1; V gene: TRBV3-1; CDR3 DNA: TGTGCCAGCAGCCAAGATTTAAACAATGAGCAGTTCTTC; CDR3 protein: CASSQDLNNEQFF
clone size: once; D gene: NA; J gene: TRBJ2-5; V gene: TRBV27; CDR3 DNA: TGTGCCAGCTCATGGACGCTTGGGGACGGGACCCAGTACTTC; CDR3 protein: CASSWTLGDGTQYF
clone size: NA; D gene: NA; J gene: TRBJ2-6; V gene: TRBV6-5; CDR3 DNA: TGTGCCAGCAGTTACAGGGGATCCGGGGCCAACGTCCTGACTTTC; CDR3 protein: CASSYRGSGANVLTF
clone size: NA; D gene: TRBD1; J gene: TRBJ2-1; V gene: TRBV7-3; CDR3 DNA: TGTGCCAGCAGTGCAGGGGGCTTAAGGTTCTTC; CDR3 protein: CASSAGGLRFF
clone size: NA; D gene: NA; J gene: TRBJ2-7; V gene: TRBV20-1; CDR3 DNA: TGCAGTGCTAAAAGAACAGTAACCGAGCAGTACTTC; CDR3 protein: CSAKRTVTEQYF
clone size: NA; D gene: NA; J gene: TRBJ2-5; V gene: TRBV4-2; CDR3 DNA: TGTGCCAGCAGCCAAGACAAGGGGACACGGGAGACCCAGTACTTC; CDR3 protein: CASSQDKGTRETQYF
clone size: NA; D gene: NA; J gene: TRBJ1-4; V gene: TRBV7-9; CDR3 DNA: TGTGCCAGCAGCTTAGAATCCGGCGGGAAACTGTTTTTT; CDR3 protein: CASSLESGGKLFF
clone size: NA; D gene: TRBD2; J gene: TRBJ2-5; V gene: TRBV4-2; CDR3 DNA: TGTGCCAGCAGCCAAGAGTGGGTCGGGGCGGGGGGAGAGACCCAGTACTTC; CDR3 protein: CASSQEWVGAGGETQYF
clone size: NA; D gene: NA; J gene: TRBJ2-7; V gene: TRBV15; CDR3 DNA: TGTGCCACCAGCAGAGTGATCGCCTACGAGCAGTACTTC; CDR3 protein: CATSRVIAYEQYF
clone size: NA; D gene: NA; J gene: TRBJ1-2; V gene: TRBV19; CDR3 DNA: TGTGCCAGTAGTATGGACCGGGAGGATGGCTACACCTTC; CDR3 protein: CASSMDREDGYTF
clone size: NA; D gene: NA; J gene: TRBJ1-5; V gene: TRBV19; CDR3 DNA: TGTGCCAGTAGTATACGGGGGAATCAGCCCCAGCATTTT; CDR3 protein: CASSIRGNQPQHF
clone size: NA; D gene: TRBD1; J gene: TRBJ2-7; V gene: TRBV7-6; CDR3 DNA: TGTGCCAGCAGCTTAATCCCAGCGGGACAGGGGGCCTACGAGCAGTACTTC; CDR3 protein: CASSLIPAGQGAYEQYF
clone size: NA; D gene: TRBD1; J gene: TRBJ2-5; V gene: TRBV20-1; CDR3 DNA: TGCAGTGCTTTAAAAGGACAGGGCCTCTTGCGGACCCAGTACTTC; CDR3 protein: CSALKGQGLLRTQYF
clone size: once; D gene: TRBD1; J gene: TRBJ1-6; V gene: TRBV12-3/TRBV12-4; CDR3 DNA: TGTGCCAGCAGCACAGGGGAATCACCCCTCCACTTT; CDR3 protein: CASSTGESPLHF
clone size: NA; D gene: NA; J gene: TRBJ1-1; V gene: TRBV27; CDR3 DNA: TGTGCCAGCAGTGGGCCCCTGGGGGGCAGCAGCACTGAAGCTTTCTTT; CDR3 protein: CASSGPLGGSSTEAFF
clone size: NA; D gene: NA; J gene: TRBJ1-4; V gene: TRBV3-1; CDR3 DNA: TGTGCCAGCAGCCAAGATTGGGGGACGGAAAAACTGTTTTTT; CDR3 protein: CASSQDWGTEKLFF
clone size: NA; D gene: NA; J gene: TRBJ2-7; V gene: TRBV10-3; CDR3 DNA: TGTGCCATCAGTGACTCGACCGGGACAAGCTCCTACGAGCAGTACTTC; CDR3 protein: CAISDSTGTSSYEQYF
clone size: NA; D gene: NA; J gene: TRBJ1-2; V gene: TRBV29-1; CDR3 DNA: TGCAGCGTTGTGGCAGTAGCAGGGCTTGGCTACACCTTC; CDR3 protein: CSVVAVAGLGYTF
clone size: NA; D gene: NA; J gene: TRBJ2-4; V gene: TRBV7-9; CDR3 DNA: TGTGCCAGCAGCCCACAAAGAAAGGGTGAAAACATTCAGTACTTC; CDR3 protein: CASSPQRKGENIQYF
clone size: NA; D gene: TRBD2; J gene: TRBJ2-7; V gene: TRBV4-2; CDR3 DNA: TGTGCCAGCAGCCAAGTTAGCGGGACCACTACCTACGAGCAGTACTTC; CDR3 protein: CASSQVSGTTTYEQYF
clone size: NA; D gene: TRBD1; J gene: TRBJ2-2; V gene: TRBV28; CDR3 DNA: TGTGCCAGCAGTCCGGGACAGATCACCGGGGAGCTGTTTTTT; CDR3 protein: CASSPGQITGELFF
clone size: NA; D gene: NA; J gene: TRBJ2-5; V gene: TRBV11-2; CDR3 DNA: TGTGCCAGCAGCTTAGCCCTAGGGACTGCCAAAGCCCAGTACTTC; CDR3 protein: CASSLALGTAKAQYF
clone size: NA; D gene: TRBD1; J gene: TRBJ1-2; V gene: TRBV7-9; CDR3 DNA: TGTGCCAGCAGCTTAGCGGGCGGGACAGAGAATGGCTACACCTTC; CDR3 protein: CASSLAGGTENGYTF
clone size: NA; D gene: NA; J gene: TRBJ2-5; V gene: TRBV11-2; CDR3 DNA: TGTGCCAGCAGCTTATACTTAGGCCAAGAGACCCAGTACTTC; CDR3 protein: CASSLYLGQETQYF
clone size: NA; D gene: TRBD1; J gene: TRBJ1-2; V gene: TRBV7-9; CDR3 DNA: TGTGCCAGCAGCTTCCAATCGGGGGTGTGGACAGGGGGAGGCTATGGCTACACCTTC; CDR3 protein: CASSFQSGVWTGGGYGYTF
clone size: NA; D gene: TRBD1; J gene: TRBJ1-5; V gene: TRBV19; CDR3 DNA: TGTGCCAGTGGACAGGGAAGAGGTCAGCCCCAGCATTTT; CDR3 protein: CASGQGRGQPQHF
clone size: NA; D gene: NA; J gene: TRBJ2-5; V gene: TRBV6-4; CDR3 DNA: TGTGCCAGCAGTCCGGGCTACGGGGACGGAGAGACCCAGTACTTC; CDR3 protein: CASSPGYGDGETQYF
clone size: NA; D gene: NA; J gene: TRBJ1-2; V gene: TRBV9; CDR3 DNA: TGTGCCAGCAGCGGAGACACCCCCTATGGCTACACCTTC; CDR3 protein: CASSGDTPYGYTF
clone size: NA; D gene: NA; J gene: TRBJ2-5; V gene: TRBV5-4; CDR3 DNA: TGTGCCAGCAGCCCTAAGGACAGTTACCAAGAGACCCAGTACTTC; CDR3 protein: CASSPKDSYQETQYF
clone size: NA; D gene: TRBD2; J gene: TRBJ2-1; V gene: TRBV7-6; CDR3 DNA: TGTGCCAGTCGATCGGGACTAGCGGGAAATGAGCAGTTCTTC; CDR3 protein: CASRSGLAGNEQFF
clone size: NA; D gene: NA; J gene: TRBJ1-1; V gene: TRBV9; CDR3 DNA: TGTGCCAGCAGCGTACCCCCGGAGGGTGAAGCTTTCTTT; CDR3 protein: CASSVPPEGEAFF
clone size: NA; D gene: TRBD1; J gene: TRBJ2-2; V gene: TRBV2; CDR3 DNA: TGTGCCAGCAGTGAGACAGGGGGCTCCGGGGAGCTGTTTTTT; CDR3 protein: CASSETGGSGELFF
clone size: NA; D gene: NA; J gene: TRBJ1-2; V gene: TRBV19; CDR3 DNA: TGTGCCAGTATCCATATCAGCGGGGACGGCCATGGCTACACCTTC; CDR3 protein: CASIHISGDGHGYTF
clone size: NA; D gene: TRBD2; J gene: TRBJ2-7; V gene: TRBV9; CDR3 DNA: TGTGCCAGCAGCGCCTTTACTAGCGGGGGGGCCGCGCAGTACTTC; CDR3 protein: CASSAFTSGGAAQYF